This TCR beta chain was found in a study of PD-1 blockade in classical Hodgkin lymphoma. Findings of the study overall: Unlike CD8+ TCR diversity, which did not rise significantly by C4D1, CD4+ TCR diversity did. Complete responders' baseline diversity resembled that of newly diagnosed patients. The authors excluded patients who started nivolumab under 1 year after ASCT.

This clone was detected a few times. Its antigen is not known. In every patient, relapse followed autologous stem cell transplantation, while exposure to brentuximab vedotin differed. Isolation of CD4+ T cells from thawed PBMCs was performed by magnetic negative selection. Complete response, partial response or progressive disease made up the best responses. The protocol was immunoSEQ multiplex PCR, while the TCRdb copy is restricted to in-frame clones and leaves out a portion. The sample consists of around 31,000 clones, 85% of them appearing once. Looked up from germline, CDR1 is LGHNA and CDR2 is YNFKEQ. The CDR3 extends over 14 amino acids. V lost 1 base to trimming and J lost 1 base, with 8 bases between them.

The genes are TRBV4-2 and TRBJ2-7; D perhaps matches TRBD2 (5 bases). Here the sequenced sample was CD4+ T cells from blood, taken at baseline. The clonotype was recovered from a human donor with classical Hodgkin lymphoma. The CDR3 sequence is CASSQGGSSYEQYF. CDR3 bases: TGTGCCAGCAGCCAAGGAGGGTCGTCCTACGAGCAGTACTTC.